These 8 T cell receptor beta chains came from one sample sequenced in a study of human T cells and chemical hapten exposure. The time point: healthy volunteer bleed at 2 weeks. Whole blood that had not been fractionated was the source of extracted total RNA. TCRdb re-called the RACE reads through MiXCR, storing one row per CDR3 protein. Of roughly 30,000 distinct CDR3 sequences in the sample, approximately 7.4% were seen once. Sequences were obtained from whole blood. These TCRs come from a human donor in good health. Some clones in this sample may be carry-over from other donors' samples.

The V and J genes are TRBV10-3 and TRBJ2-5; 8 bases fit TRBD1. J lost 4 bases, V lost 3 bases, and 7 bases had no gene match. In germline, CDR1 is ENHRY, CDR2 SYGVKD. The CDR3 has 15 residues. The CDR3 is CAISDARGHVETQYF. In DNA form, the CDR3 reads TGTGCCATCAGTGACGCCAGGGGGCATGTAGAGACCCAGTACTTC.

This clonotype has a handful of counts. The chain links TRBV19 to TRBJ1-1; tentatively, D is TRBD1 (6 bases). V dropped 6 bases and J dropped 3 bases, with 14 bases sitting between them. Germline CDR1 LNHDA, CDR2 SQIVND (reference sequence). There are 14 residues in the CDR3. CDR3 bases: TGTGCCAGTAGACTCCGGGACATCTACACTGAAGCTTTCTTT. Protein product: CASRLRDIYTEAFF. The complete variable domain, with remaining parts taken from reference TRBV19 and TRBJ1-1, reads DGGITQSPKYLFRKEGQNVTLSCEQNLNHDAMYWYRQDPGQGLRLIYYSQIVNDFQKGDIAEGYSVSREKKESFPLTVTSAQKNPTAFYLCASRLRDIYTEAFFGQGTRLTVV.

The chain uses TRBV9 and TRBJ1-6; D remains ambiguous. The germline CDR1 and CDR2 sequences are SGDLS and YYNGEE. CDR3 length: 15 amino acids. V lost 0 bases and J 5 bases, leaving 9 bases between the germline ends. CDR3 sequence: CASSVAAGDNSPLHF. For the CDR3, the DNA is TGTGCCAGCAGCGTAGCAGCAGGAGATAATTCACCCCTCCACTTT.

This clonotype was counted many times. CDR3 loop: CASSLGFGETQYF. Here the CDR3 DNA reads TGTGCCAGCAGCTTAGGCTTCGGAGAGACCCAGTACTTC. This chain connects TRBV7-2 to TRBJ2-5; D not certain. The CDR3 length is 13 residues. Trimming cost V 1 base and J 4 bases, with 7 bases left between them. In germline, CDR1 is SGHTA, CDR2 FQGNSA.

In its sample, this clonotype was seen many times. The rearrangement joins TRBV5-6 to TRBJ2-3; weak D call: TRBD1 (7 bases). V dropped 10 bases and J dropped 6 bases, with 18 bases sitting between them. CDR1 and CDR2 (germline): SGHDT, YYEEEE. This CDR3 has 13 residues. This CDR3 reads CASRAGGSDTQYF. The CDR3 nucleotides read TGTGCCTCCCGCGCAGGGGGGTCGGATACGCAGTATTTT.

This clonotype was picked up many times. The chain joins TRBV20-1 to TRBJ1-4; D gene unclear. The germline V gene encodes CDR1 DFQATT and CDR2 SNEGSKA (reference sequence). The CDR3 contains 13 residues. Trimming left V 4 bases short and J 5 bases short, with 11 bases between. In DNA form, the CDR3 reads TGCAGTGCTACAGGAGGGTCCAATGAAAAACTGTTTTTT. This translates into CSATGGSNEKLFF.

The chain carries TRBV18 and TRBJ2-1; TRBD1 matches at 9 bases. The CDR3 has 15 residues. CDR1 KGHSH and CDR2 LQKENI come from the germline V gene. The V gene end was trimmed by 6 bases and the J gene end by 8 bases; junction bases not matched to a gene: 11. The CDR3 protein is CASSHRGTGSDEQFF. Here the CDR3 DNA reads TGTGCCAGCTCTCACCGTGGGACAGGGTCCGATGAGCAGTTCTTC. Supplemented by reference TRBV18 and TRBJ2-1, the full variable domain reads NAGVMQNPRHLVRRRGQEARLRCSPMKGHSHVYWYRQLPEEGLKFMVYLQKENIIDESGMPKERFSAEFPKEGPSILRIQQVVRGDSAAYFCASSHRGTGSDEQFFGPGTRLTVL.

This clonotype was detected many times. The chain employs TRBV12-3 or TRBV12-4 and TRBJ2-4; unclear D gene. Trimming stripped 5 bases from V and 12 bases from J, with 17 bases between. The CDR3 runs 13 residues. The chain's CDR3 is CASSSSAQVGQYF. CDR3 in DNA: TGTGCCAGCAGTAGTTCAGCCCAAGTGGGTCAGTACTTC.